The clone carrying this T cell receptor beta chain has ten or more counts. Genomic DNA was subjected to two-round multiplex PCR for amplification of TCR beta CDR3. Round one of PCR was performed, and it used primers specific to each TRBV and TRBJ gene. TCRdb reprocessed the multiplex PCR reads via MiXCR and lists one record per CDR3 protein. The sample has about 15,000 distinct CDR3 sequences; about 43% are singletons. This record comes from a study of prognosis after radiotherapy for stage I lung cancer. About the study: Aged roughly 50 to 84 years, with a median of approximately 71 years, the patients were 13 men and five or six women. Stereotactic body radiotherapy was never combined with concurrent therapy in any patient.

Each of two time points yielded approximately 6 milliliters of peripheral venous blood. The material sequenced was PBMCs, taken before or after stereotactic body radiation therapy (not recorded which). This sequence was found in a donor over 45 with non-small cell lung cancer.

The CDR3 reads CASSLAVNEKLFF. The CDR3 DNA reads TGTGCCAGCAGCTTGGCAGTTAATGAAAAACTGTTTTTT. The gene calls are TRBV5-5 and TRBJ1-4; D gene unclear. CDR3 length: 13 residues. Trimming pared 0 bases from V and 4 bases from J, leaving 4 bases between. Germline V gene lookup returns CDR1 SGHKS and CDR2 YYEKEE (reference sequence).